This TCR beta chain was observed in a study of cytotoxic CD8 clonotypes in ibrutinib-treated CLL. This clone was found once. Antigen unknown. Study findings and constraints: Researchers report that baseline clonality outpaced age-matched healthy donors and tracked circulating CD8+ T-cell counts.

This table comes from immunoSEQ multiplex PCR, and its TCRdb copy is limited to in-frame clones, with some not included. The table includes roughly 50,000 clones, about three fifths detected once. The clonotype was recovered from a human donor with chronic lymphocytic leukemia. Here the sequenced sample was PBMCs, taken after 24 months of ibrutinib treatment.

In nucleotides, the CDR3 is TGTGCCAGCAAGGGGGCCAACGTCCTGACTTTC. Protein product: CASKGANVLTF. This chain links TRBV6-1 with TRBJ2-6; D remains ambiguous. The V and J ends lost 7 bases and 4 bases respectively, with 2 bases between them. Germline V CDR1 and CDR2: MNHNS, SASEGT. The CDR3 contains 11 residues.